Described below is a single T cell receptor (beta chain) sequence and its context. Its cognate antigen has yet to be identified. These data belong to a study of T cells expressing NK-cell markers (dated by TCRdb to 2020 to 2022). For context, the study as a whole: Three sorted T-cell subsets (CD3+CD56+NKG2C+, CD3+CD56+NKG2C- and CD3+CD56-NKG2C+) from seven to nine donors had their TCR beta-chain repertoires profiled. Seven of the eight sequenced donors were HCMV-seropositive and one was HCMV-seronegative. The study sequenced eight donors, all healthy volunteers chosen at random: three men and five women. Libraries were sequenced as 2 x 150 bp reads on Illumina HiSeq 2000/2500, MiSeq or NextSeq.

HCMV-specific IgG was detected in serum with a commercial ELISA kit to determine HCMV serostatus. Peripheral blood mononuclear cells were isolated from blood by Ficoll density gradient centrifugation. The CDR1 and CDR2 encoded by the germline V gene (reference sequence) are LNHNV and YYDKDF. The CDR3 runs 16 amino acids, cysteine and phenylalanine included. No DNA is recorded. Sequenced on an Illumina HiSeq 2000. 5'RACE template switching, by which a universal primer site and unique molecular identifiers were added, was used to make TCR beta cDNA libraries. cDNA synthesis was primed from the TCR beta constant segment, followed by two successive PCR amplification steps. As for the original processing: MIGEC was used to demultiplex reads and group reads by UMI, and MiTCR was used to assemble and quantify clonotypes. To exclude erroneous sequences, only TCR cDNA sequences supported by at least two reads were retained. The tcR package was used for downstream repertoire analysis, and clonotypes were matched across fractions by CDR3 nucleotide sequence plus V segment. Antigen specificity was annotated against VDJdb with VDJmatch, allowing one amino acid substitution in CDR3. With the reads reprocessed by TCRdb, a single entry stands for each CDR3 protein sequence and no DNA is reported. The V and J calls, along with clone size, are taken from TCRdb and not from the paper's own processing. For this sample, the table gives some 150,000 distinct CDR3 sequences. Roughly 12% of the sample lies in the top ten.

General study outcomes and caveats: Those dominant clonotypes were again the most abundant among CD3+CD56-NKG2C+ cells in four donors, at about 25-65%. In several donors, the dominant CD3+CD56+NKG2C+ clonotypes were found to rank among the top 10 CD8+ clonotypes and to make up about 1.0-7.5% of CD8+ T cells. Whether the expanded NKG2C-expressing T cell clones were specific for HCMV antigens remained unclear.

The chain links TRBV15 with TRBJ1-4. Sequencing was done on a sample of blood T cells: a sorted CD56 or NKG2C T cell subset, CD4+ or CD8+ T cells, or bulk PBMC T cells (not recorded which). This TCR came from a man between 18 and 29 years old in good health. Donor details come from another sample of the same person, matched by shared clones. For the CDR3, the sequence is CATSRVLGAANEKLFF.